This TCR beta chain was sequenced for a study of T cells in localized non-small cell lung cancer. A note on this clone: Antigen: not known.

Assay: immunoSEQ multiplex PCR; the TCRdb copy retains only in-frame clones and omits some. This sample carries tens of thousands of clones, roughly nine tenths of them seen once, and the ten largest clones take around 1.1%. Per the germline V gene, CDR1 is MGHRA and CDR2 is YSYEKL. With V trimmed by 4 bases and J by 1 base, 9 bases remained unmatched. This CDR3 has 16 amino acids. General study points: There were a median around 57 of the top 100 tumor clones appearing in adjacent lung. With higher T cell density in blood came longer overall survival. Owing to sequencing of a solitary tumor region, heterogeneity cannot be discounted. In uninvolved adjacent lung, T cell clonality reached its highest value, exceeding tumor.

This TCR derives from a woman aged 40-70 years with stage I lung adenocarcinoma. The rearrangement links TRBV4-1 to TRBJ1-1; 7 nucleotides line up with TRBD1. Sequenced here: peripheral blood, sampled before any cancer treatment. The CDR3 reads CASSPPYRQGNTEAFF. For the CDR3, the DNA is TGCGCCAGCAGCCCCCCCTATAGACAGGGGAACACTGAAGCTTTCTTT.